A single sample gave rise to the 10 T cell receptor beta chains below, sequenced in a study of graft-versus-host responses after intestinal transplantation. Their antigens are not known. Using immunoSEQ multiplex PCR, the repertoire was profiled, and TCRdb retains in-frame clones only, with some absent. The sample lists about 100,000 clones; roughly 84% were seen once. The sequencing used unstimulated CD4+ T cells sorted from spleen or lymph node cells, collected before intestinal transplant. The receptors were sampled from a human donor who received an intestinal transplant.

The genes are TRBV20-1 and TRBJ2-3, with D maybe TRBD1 (6 bases). CDR1 and CDR2 from the germline V gene are DFQATT and SNEGSKA (reference sequence). The CDR3 has 11 amino acids. Trimming shortened V by 8 bases and J by 8 bases, and 14 bases separated the two germline ends. Written as DNA, the CDR3 is TGCAGTCTACTTGGGGGCGGTACGCAGTATTTT. Its translation: CSLLGGGTQYF.

The chain has TRBV6-5 and TRBJ2-7; maybe TRBD2 (7 bases). Trimming removed 6 bases from V and 2 bases from J, with 14 bases in between. The germline gives CDR1 MNHEY, CDR2 SVGAGI. The CDR3 is 14 residues long. The CDR3 region has the DNA TGTGCCAGCAGGGAGGGGGGGACCACCTACGAGCAGTACTTC. This translates into CASREGGTTYEQYF.

This sequence joins TRBV30 and TRBJ1-1, with a weak D call TRBD1 (6 bases). V was clipped by 1 base and J by 0 bases, with 12 bases between them. Germline-derived CDR1 and CDR2 are GTSNPN and SVGIG (reference sequence). The CDR3 runs to 15 residues. The DNA of the CDR3 is TGTGCCTGGAGTGAGTGGACAGCCTTGAACACTGAAGCTTTCTTT. Amino acid sequence: CAWSEWTALNTEAFF.

The V and J genes are TRBV19 and TRBJ1-2, with TRBD1 matching 9 bases. Germline trimming cut 5 bases from V and 9 bases from J; bases unmatched to any gene: 7. This CDR3 has 13 amino acids. Germline V gives CDR1 LNHDA, CDR2 SQIVND (reference sequence). CDR3 nucleotide sequence: TGTGCCAGTAGTCCGGACAGGGGATACCGCTACACCTTC. It codes for CASSPDRGYRYTF.

V is TRBV29-1 and J is TRBJ2-1, with 13 bases fitting TRBD2. The length of the CDR3 is 16 residues. Germline V lookup: CDR1 SQVTM, CDR2 ANQGSEA. V shed 5 bases and J 6 bases; nucleotides not matched to a gene: 10. The CDR3 coding sequence is TGCAGCGTTCCACGGACTAGCGGGAGCCTCGGCAATGAGCAGTTCTTC. Amino acid sequence: CSVPRTSGSLGNEQFF.

This chain connects TRBV6-5 to TRBJ1-1; a possible D gene is TRBD1 (5 bases). The ends were cut back, 3 bases at V and 6 bases at J, with 14 bases in the middle. The CDR3 contains 14 residues. CDR1 and CDR2 from the germline V gene are MNHEY and SVGAGI. This CDR3 is CASSYAGRVAEAFF. CDR3 sequence (DNA): TGTGCCAGCAGTTATGCCGGCAGGGTCGCTGAAGCTTTCTTT.

V usage is TRBV5-6 and J usage is TRBJ1-5, with a tentative D call TRBD1 (5 bases). The V end lost 2 bases, the J end lost 0 bases, and 9 bases lay between the germline ends. The CDR3 covers 15 residues. Germline CDR1 SGHDT, CDR2 YYEEEE. In nucleotides, the CDR3 is TGTGCCAGCAGCTTCTGGGGGAATAGCAATCAGCCCCAGCATTTT. Its translation: CASSFWGNSNQPQHF.

The genes are TRBV28 and TRBJ2-3; D not certain. With 5 bases removed from V and 1 base from J, the gap between germline ends came to 16 bases. Germline CDR1 and CDR2: MDHEN and SYDVKM. CDR3 length equals 16 residues. The CDR3 DNA reads TGTGCCAGCAGTCCACCCTCACCAAGGGGCACAGATACGCAGTATTTT. Translating gives CASSPPSPRGTDTQYF.

The rearrangement links TRBV5-1 to TRBJ2-7; either TRBD1 or TRBD2 may supply D (5 bases each). The CDR3 length is 16 residues. V gave up 4 bases and J gave up 2 bases, with 19 bases separating them. Germline V lookup: CDR1 SGHRS, CDR2 YFSETQ. The CDR3 spells CASSQWETVHTYEQYF. The CDR3, as DNA: TGCGCCAGCAGCCAATGGGAGACAGTGCATACCTACGAGCAGTACTTC.

The V call is TRBV18, the J call TRBJ2-7; 10 bases line up with TRBD1. Trimming took 3 bases from V and 4 from J; bases not matched to a gene: 9. Germline CDR1 reads KGHSH; CDR2 reads LQKENI. The CDR3 sequence is 16 residues long. CDR3 nucleotide sequence: TGTGCCAGCTCACCTGGGGACAGGGGATCGGTTTACGAGCAGTACTTC. Its translation: CASSPGDRGSVYEQYF.